This T cell receptor (beta chain) was sequenced in a study of blood T cell repertoires in COVID-19. The overall study: Acute and convalescent COVID-19 specimens originated in the United States, Italy and Spain.

Sequenced by immunoSEQ multiplex PCR; TCRdb stores in-frame clones only, minus some. The sample comprises about 260,000 clones, about 87% of which are singletons, and roughly 3.6% rests with the top ten. The CDR3 loop spans 12 amino acids. Deletions cut 8 bases from V and 2 bases from J, with 9 bases between. Per the germline V gene, CDR1 is SNHLY and CDR2 is FYNNEI. Sequences were obtained from peripheral blood. The chain links TRBV2 to TRBJ1-2; no firm D call. The sequence derives from a woman between 40 and 50 years old with acute or convalescent COVID-19. The CDR3 loop is CASRGQNYGYTF. For the CDR3, the DNA is TGTGCCAGCCGCGGGCAGAACTATGGCTACACCTTC.